The 18 T cell receptor beta chains given below trace back to one sample, sequenced in a study of blood T cell repertoires in COVID-19. The table came from immunoSEQ multiplex PCR; TCRdb's copy has only in-frame clones and leaves some out. The sample lists fewer than 250,000 clones; 65% to 80% were seen once. Specimen: PBMCs or T cells enriched from blood (not recorded which). The receptors shown here come from a woman aged 45-59 years with acute COVID-19.

This rearrangement joins TRBV6-5 to TRBJ2-7; 9 bases map to TRBD1. This CDR3 contains 14 residues. Germline V gene lookup returns CDR1 MNHEY and CDR2 SVGAGI. V lost 6 bases to trimming and J lost 1 base; unmatched junction nucleotides: 4. CDR3 nucleotides: TGTGCCAGCAGGTCCGGACAGGGGTCCTACGAGCAGTACGTC. This gives the protein CASRSGQGSYEQYV.

This clone was observed a handful of times. The chain joins TRBV9 to TRBJ1-1; D not resolved. From germline, CDR1 is SGDLS and CDR2 YYNGEE. This CDR3 comprises 14 residues. Trimming stripped 0 bases from V and 3 bases from J, with 9 bases between. CDR3 protein: CASSVDPGYTEAFF. As DNA, the CDR3 is TGTGCCAGCAGCGTAGATCCAGGTTACACTGAAGCTTTCTTT.

The rearrangement uses TRBV9 and TRBJ2-1; 8 bases are a match to TRBD2. The V segment lost 3 bases and the J segment 0 bases; nucleotides outside the gene matches: 5. The CDR3 spans 16 residues. Per germline, CDR1 SGDLS and CDR2 YYNGEE. CDR3 nucleotides: TGTGCCAGCAGCGGGGGACTAGGGGGCTCCTACAATGAGCAGTTCTTC. It yields the protein CASSGGLGGSYNEQFF.

This clone occurred once. This rearrangement joins TRBV7-2 to TRBJ1-2; no clear D gene. Germline V CDR1 and CDR2: SGHTA, FQGNSA. The CDR3 spans 15 residues. Trimming removed 1 base from V and 2 bases from J, with 11 bases in between. CDR3 DNA: TGTGCCAGCAGCTTAGGGTTGGTACAGAACTATGGCTACACCTTC. Translation gives CASSLGLVQNYGYTF.

The CDR3 nucleotides read TGTGCCAGCAGTCGGACAGCAATAGCCAAAAACATTCAGTACTTC. It specifies CASSRTAIAKNIQYF. The chain uses TRBV28 and TRBJ2-4; perhaps TRBD1 as D (6 bases). The germline CDR1 and CDR2 sequences are MDHEN and SYDVKM. This CDR3 is 15 amino acids long. With 5 bases removed from V and 0 bases from J, the gap between germline ends came to 11 bases.

J is TRBJ1-4 and V is TRBV28; 9 bases align to TRBD1. This CDR3 comprises 15 residues. V gave up 6 bases and J gave up 5 bases; unmatched junction bases: 7. In germline, CDR1 is MDHEN, CDR2 SYDVKM. CDR3 loop: CASRSSGTGNEKLFF. DNA of the CDR3: TGTGCCAGCAGATCATCGGGGACAGGGAATGAAAAACTGTTTTTT.

The chain couples TRBV5-4 to TRBJ2-3, with TRBD2 matching over 9 bases. The V and J ends lost 1 base and 2 bases, in that order; junction bases with no gene match: 5. The CDR3 covers 16 residues. The germline V gene encodes CDR1 SGHNT and CDR2 YYREEE (reference sequence). DNA of the CDR3: TGTGCCAGCAGCTTGTACGCGGGGGGGACCACAGATACGCAGTATTTT. It is translated as CASSLYAGGTTDTQYF.

This sequence joins TRBV6-2 or TRBV6-3 and TRBJ1-6, with 9 bases aligning to TRBD1. The CDR3 extends over 14 amino acids. Germline values: CDR1 MNHEY, CDR2 SVGEGT. With 3 bases clipped from V and 7 bases from J, the junction kept 1 base outside the gene matches. The CDR3 coding sequence is TGTGCCAGCAGTTATGGGACAGGGAATTCACCCCTCCACTTT. It codes for CASSYGTGNSPLHF.

The chain joins TRBV5-1 to TRBJ2-7; D gene ambiguous. Germline-derived CDR1 and CDR2 are SGHRS and YFSETQ. With 0 bases removed from V and 2 bases from J, the gap between germline ends came to 9 bases. There are 14 residues in the CDR3. The CDR3 nucleotides are TGCGCCAGCAGCTTGGCCCCAGGTACCTACGAGCAGTACGTC. Its protein is CASSLAPGTYEQYV.

The V and J genes are TRBV5-1 and TRBJ1-6; 8 nucleotides match TRBD1. Germline CDR1 and CDR2: SGHRS and YFSETQ. The junction had 10 bases not matched to a gene; V was cut back by 4 bases and J by 10 bases. The CDR3 spans 15 residues. CDR3 sequence (DNA): TGCGCCAGCAGCCGCGACAGGGGAGCTGGGTCACCCCTCCACTTT. This gives the protein CASSRDRGAGSPLHF.

This clone has ten or more counts. The chain has TRBV5-1 and TRBJ1-5, with 8 bases lining up with TRBD1. V shed 4 bases and J 0 bases; nucleotides not matched to a gene: 3. The CDR3 consists of 15 residues. From germline, CDR1 is SGHRS and CDR2 YFSETQ. Written as DNA, the CDR3 is TGCGCCAGCAGCCAGACAGGGGATAGCAATCAGCCCCAGCATTTT. Amino acids: CASSQTGDSNQPQHF.

The chain combines TRBV18 with TRBJ1-1, with D possibly being TRBD1 (6 bases). The ends were cut back, 5 bases at V and 3 bases at J, with 13 bases in the middle. This CDR3 has 14 amino acids. Per germline, CDR1 KGHSH and CDR2 LQKENI. CDR3 protein: CASSAGGGYTEAFF. The CDR3, as DNA: TGTGCCAGCTCAGCGGGGGGGGGCTACACTGAAGCTTTCTTT.

The genes are TRBV2 and TRBJ2-3; 12 bases map to TRBD2. Germline trimming cut 8 bases from V and 0 bases from J; bases unmatched to any gene: 9. The CDR3 consists of 17 residues. Germline V gene sequence: CDR1 SNHLY, CDR2 FYNNEI. In nucleotides, the CDR3 is TGTGCCAGCGGCACTAGCGGGGGGATCTTTAGCACAGATACGCAGTATTTT. Its protein is CASGTSGGIFSTDTQYF.

The chain couples TRBV28 to TRBJ1-2; D unclear. The CDR3 runs to 14 residues. Germline CDR1 MDHEN, CDR2 SYDVKM. V gave up 2 bases and J gave up 4 bases, with 11 bases separating them. The CDR3 here is CASSLNRLAYGYTF. The CDR3 DNA follows: TGTGCCAGCAGTTTAAACCGTCTGGCCTATGGCTACACCTTC.

The rearrangement joins TRBV29-1 to TRBJ2-3, with TRBD2 identical over 8 bases. This CDR3 region has 14 residues. V was clipped by 7 bases and J by 1 base; unmatched bases: 7. CDR1 SQVTM and CDR2 ANQGSEA come from the germline V gene. The CDR3 loop reads CSAGGGEGTDTQYF. The CDR3 DNA reads as TGCAGCGCCGGGGGGGGCGAGGGCACAGATACGCAGTATTTT.

V gene TRBV2 combines with J gene TRBJ2-1; 8 positions match TRBD2. V shed 6 bases, J shed 3 bases, and the junction held 4 bases outside the gene matches. The CDR3 loop spans 14 amino acids. From germline, CDR1 is SNHLY and CDR2 FYNNEI. CDR3 DNA sequence: TGTGCCAGCAGCGTAGCGGGGCTCTACAATGAGCAGTTCTTC. This codes for CASSVAGLYNEQFF.

The chain has TRBV14 and TRBJ1-3; tentative D call: TRBD1 (5 bases). The V end was cut by 4 bases, the J end by 0 bases, with 7 bases between. CDR1 and CDR2 (germline): SGHDN, FVKESK. This CDR3 is 14 amino acids long. Here the CDR3 reads CASSRQGSGNTIYF. In DNA form, the CDR3 reads TGTGCCAGCAGCCGGCAGGGCTCTGGAAACACCATATATTTT.

The chain combines TRBV28 with TRBJ2-7; 16 positions agree with TRBD2. Germline V gene sequence: CDR1 MDHEN, CDR2 SYDVKM. J was trimmed by 0 bases and V by 7 bases; bases with no gene match: 9. The CDR3 runs 18 residues. The CDR3 DNA reads TGTGCCAGCACGTCTGGGACTAGCGGGGGGGAAAGCTCCTACGAGCAGTACGTC. This sequence encodes CASTSGTSGGESSYEQYV.